This is a list of T cell receptor beta chains from one sample in a study of CD4 T cells in relation to SARS-CoV-2 and coronaviruses. For these receptors, no antigen is known. The method was immunoSEQ multiplex PCR; TCRdb's version includes in-frame clones alone and lacks a portion of them. This sample has tens of thousands of clones, with more than 65% found just once. Sequencing was performed on CD4+ T cells from PBMCs, cultured in vitro. The receptors originated from a human donor in good health. Each CDR3 is given with its conserved first and last residue. D genes are given only for firm matches. Clone size is given for some rows only: seen once, a few or many times, or a class if the clone is expanded.

clone size: few; J gene: TRBJ1-4; D gene: .; V gene: TRBV6-2/TRBV6-3; CDR3 DNA: TGTGCCAGCAGTGCCTACGATCCTTCTAGTGAAAAACTGTTTTTT; CDR3 protein: CASSAYDPSSEKLFF
clone size: .; J gene: TRBJ2-5; D gene: TRBD1; V gene: TRBV10-3; CDR3 DNA: TGTGCCATCAGTGCTAGACAGGGTACATCGGAGACCCAGTACTTC; CDR3 protein: CAISARQGTSETQYF
clone size: .; J gene: TRBJ1-5; D gene: .; V gene: TRBV21-1; CDR3 DNA: TGTGCCAGCAGCAAAGCCAGGGGGTATCAGCCCCAGCATTTT; CDR3 protein: CASSKARGYQPQHF
clone size: .; J gene: TRBJ2-5; D gene: .; V gene: TRBV21-1; CDR3 DNA: TGTGCCAGCAGGAGGTTCGGGACTAGCGGGAGGCGTCAAGAGACCCAGTACTTC; CDR3 protein: CASRRFGTSGRRQETQYF
clone size: .; J gene: TRBJ1-1; D gene: .; V gene: TRBV19; CDR3 DNA: TGTGCCAGTACCCTTCATACCGGGGTGTCTGAAGCTTTCTTT; CDR3 protein: CASTLHTGVSEAFF
clone size: .; J gene: TRBJ1-2; D gene: .; V gene: TRBV6-1; CDR3 DNA: TGTGCCAGCAGTGATCCGATACCGACTTCCTATGGCTACACCTTC; CDR3 protein: CASSDPIPTSYGYTF
clone size: .; J gene: TRBJ2-6; D gene: .; V gene: TRBV6-4; CDR3 DNA: TGTGCCAGCAGTGACTCGAGCTCTGGGGCCAACGTCCTGACTTTC; CDR3 protein: CASSDSSSGANVLTF
clone size: .; J gene: TRBJ2-7; D gene: TRBD2; V gene: TRBV5-1; CDR3 DNA: TGCGCCAGCAGCTTGATAGCGGGAGAATCCTACGAGCAGTACTTC; CDR3 protein: CASSLIAGESYEQYF
clone size: once; J gene: TRBJ1-2; D gene: .; V gene: TRBV6-2/TRBV6-3; CDR3 DNA: TGTGCCAGCAGTTTGGGCATCGGCCACACCTTC; CDR3 protein: CASSLGIGHTF
clone size: .; J gene: TRBJ2-1; D gene: TRBD2; V gene: TRBV5-1; CDR3 DNA: TGCGCCAGCAGCTCTGGTGGCCTAGCGGGAGCCAATGAGCAGTTCTTC; CDR3 protein: CASSSGGLAGANEQFF
clone size: .; J gene: TRBJ2-5; D gene: TRBD2; V gene: TRBV9; CDR3 DNA: TGTGCCAGCAGCGTAGGGGGACTAGCGGGAGTGGAGACCCAGTACTTC; CDR3 protein: CASSVGGLAGVETQYF
clone size: .; J gene: TRBJ1-2; D gene: .; V gene: TRBV5-1; CDR3 DNA: TGCGCCAGCAGCTTAGCAGGGGACTCTTTTTATGGCTACACCTTC; CDR3 protein: CASSLAGDSFYGYTF
clone size: .; J gene: TRBJ2-7; D gene: .; V gene: TRBV7-2; CDR3 DNA: TGTGCCAGCAGCTTAGCTGGGGGCGGGTCTTTACCCTACGAGCAGTACTTC; CDR3 protein: CASSLAGGGSLPYEQYF
clone size: .; J gene: TRBJ2-1; D gene: TRBD2; V gene: TRBV2; CDR3 DNA: TGTGCCAGCACTTTGAGGGAGGGATATTACAATGAGCAGTTCTTC; CDR3 protein: CASTLREGYYNEQFF
clone size: .; J gene: TRBJ2-7; D gene: TRBD2; V gene: TRBV18; CDR3 DNA: TGTGCCAGCTCACAGCAGCGGGAGGGCTACGAGCAGTACTTC; CDR3 protein: CASSQQREGYEQYF
clone size: .; J gene: TRBJ1-2; D gene: .; V gene: TRBV10-3; CDR3 DNA: TGTGCCATCAGTGCGGAAAACTATGGCTACACCTTC; CDR3 protein: CAISAENYGYTF
clone size: .; J gene: TRBJ2-6; D gene: .; V gene: TRBV7-9; CDR3 DNA: TGTGCCAGCAGCTTAGTTCCCGGGCCGACTGGGGCCAACGTCCTGACTTTC; CDR3 protein: CASSLVPGPTGANVLTF
clone size: .; J gene: TRBJ1-1; D gene: .; V gene: TRBV9; CDR3 DNA: TGTGCCAGCAGCGTAGGTACAGGGAGCATGAACACTGAAGCTTTCTTT; CDR3 protein: CASSVGTGSMNTEAFF
clone size: .; J gene: TRBJ2-4; D gene: .; V gene: TRBV19; CDR3 DNA: TGTGCCAGTAGCTCCCCCGACCGGGCCCTAGCCAAAAACATTCAGTACTTC; CDR3 protein: CASSSPDRALAKNIQYF
clone size: few; J gene: TRBJ2-2; D gene: TRBD2; V gene: TRBV3-1/TRBV3-2; CDR3 DNA: TGTGCCAGCAGCCAATCACTAGCGGGATCTACCAGGAAACCCGGGGAGCTGTTTTTT; CDR3 protein: CASSQSLAGSTRKPGELFF
clone size: .; J gene: TRBJ2-1; D gene: .; V gene: TRBV20-1; CDR3 DNA: TGCAGTGCTAGTCTAATTAGCTACAATGAGCAGTTCTTC; CDR3 protein: CSASLISYNEQFF
clone size: .; J gene: TRBJ2-7; D gene: .; V gene: TRBV24-1; CDR3 DNA: TGTGCCACCAGTGATAATTCCAGGGGCAGGCAGTACTTC; CDR3 protein: CATSDNSRGRQYF
clone size: .; J gene: TRBJ2-6; D gene: .; V gene: TRBV5-1; CDR3 DNA: TGCGCCAGCAGCTTTAGCTCTGGGGCCAACGTCCTGACTTTC; CDR3 protein: CASSFSSGANVLTF
clone size: .; J gene: TRBJ1-4; D gene: .; V gene: TRBV28; CDR3 DNA: TGTGCCAGCAGTTTGGTGGCAGGGGAGGAAAAACTGTTTTTT; CDR3 protein: CASSLVAGEEKLFF
clone size: .; J gene: TRBJ1-2; D gene: TRBD1; V gene: TRBV10-2; CDR3 DNA: TGCGCCAGCAGTGCCCGGACAGGGGGTTTGAAAAATGGCTACACCTTC; CDR3 protein: CASSARTGGLKNGYTF
clone size: .; J gene: TRBJ2-1; D gene: TRBD2; V gene: TRBV7-7; CDR3 DNA: TGTGCCAGCAGCCCAGGACTAGCGGTTGAGCAGTTCTTC; CDR3 protein: CASSPGLAVEQFF
clone size: .; J gene: TRBJ2-3; D gene: .; V gene: TRBV4-1; CDR3 DNA: TGCGCCAGCGCGCTGGGTACCACAGATACGCAGTATTTT; CDR3 protein: CASALGTTDTQYF
clone size: .; J gene: TRBJ1-6; D gene: .; V gene: TRBV9; CDR3 DNA: TGTGCCAGCAGCCCCAACCCGGACGGGTATAATTCACCCCTCCACTTT; CDR3 protein: CASSPNPDGYNSPLHF
clone size: once; J gene: TRBJ1-5; D gene: TRBD1; V gene: TRBV18; CDR3 DNA: TGTGCCAGCTCACAAGGGGGCTCAGAGCCCCAGCATTTT; CDR3 protein: CASSQGGSEPQHF
clone size: .; J gene: TRBJ2-3; D gene: TRBD2; V gene: TRBV10-1; CDR3 DNA: TGCGCCAGCAGTGAGCGGGGGGCAGATACGCAGTATTTT; CDR3 protein: CASSERGADTQYF
clone size: .; J gene: TRBJ2-5; D gene: .; V gene: TRBV7-9; CDR3 DNA: TGTGCCAGCAGCCGAGCCAGCAGGGGACGTTCCCAAGAGACCCAGTACTTC; CDR3 protein: CASSRASRGRSQETQYF
clone size: .; J gene: TRBJ1-2; D gene: .; V gene: TRBV19; CDR3 DNA: TGTGCCAGTAGTATAGACCTAGACAGACCCTATGGCTACACCTTC; CDR3 protein: CASSIDLDRPYGYTF
clone size: .; J gene: TRBJ1-6; D gene: .; V gene: TRBV19; CDR3 DNA: TGTGCCAGTAGTATAGGAGAGGGGAGCTCCTATAATTCACCCCTCCACTTT; CDR3 protein: CASSIGEGSSYNSPLHF
clone size: once; J gene: TRBJ2-4; D gene: TRBD2; V gene: TRBV7-9; CDR3 DNA: TGTGCCAGCAGCTCCGAGCGGGGTGGGCGGAACATTCAGTACTTC; CDR3 protein: CASSSERGGRNIQYF
clone size: few; J gene: TRBJ2-7; D gene: .; V gene: TRBV2; CDR3 DNA: TGTGCCAGCAGTGGGACCGCGACCATGGGGGAGCAGTACTTC; CDR3 protein: CASSGTATMGEQYF
clone size: .; J gene: TRBJ1-2; D gene: .; V gene: TRBV5-4; CDR3 DNA: TGTGCCAGCAGCCCCGGACAGTTTGGGGGCTATGGCTACACCTTC; CDR3 protein: CASSPGQFGGYGYTF